This T cell receptor beta chain was observed in a study of T cells in localized non-small cell lung cancer. In regard to this clone: Its matching antigen is unknown.

This table comes from immunoSEQ multiplex PCR, and its TCRdb copy is limited to in-frame clones, with some not included. The sample contains about 33,000 clones, under 90% of which appear only once. This CDR3 comprises 15 residues. V dropped 0 bases and J dropped 0 bases, with 5 bases sitting between them. The germline V gene encodes CDR1 WSHSY and CDR2 SAAADI. Study-wide points: It remains possible that heterogeneity exists, since only one tumor region was sequenced. Elevated circulating T cell density in blood was associated with longer overall survival. Peak T cell clonality was found in uninvolved adjacent lung, exceeding tumor. The appearance of a median about 60 of the top 100 tumor clones was seen in adjacent lung.

The chain uses TRBV10-2 and TRBJ1-4; D remains ambiguous. The sequence was collected from a male donor aged 60 or over with stage III lung adenocarcinoma. Source: peripheral blood, taken before any cancer treatment. CDR3 bases: TGCGCCAGCAGTGAGTCAGGTGCAACTAATGAAAAACTGTTTTTT. Translated, it gives CASSESGATNEKLFF.